A single T cell receptor (beta chain) is shown here with its context. Its cognate antigen is unknown. Naive CD8 cells lacked CD45RO and underwent positive selection for CCR7, leaving out terminally differentiated effector memory CD45RA+ cells. This entry belongs to a study of shared clonotypes between healthy human individuals. Study-level results: Memory subsets generally showed lower estimated richness than naive subsets.

Clones were sequenced by immunoSEQ multiplex PCR, and TCRdb holds only the in-frame ones, with some missing. This table holds some 2.1 million clones, approximately 95% found once. The ends were cut back, 6 bases at V and 0 bases at J, with 15 bases in the middle. From germline, CDR1 is SGHTA and CDR2 FQGNSA. CDR3 length equals 16 residues. The receptor was isolated from a man in his late teens or twenties in good health. The specimen was naive CD8+ T cells sorted from blood. The rearrangement uses TRBV7-2 and TRBJ1-3, with a tentative D call TRBD1 (5 bases). Here the CDR3 DNA reads TGTGCCAGCAGGAATTCCGGCGGGGGCTCTGGAAACACCATATATTTT. Translated: CASRNSGGGSGNTIYF. Full variable domain (rest looked up from reference TRBV7-2 and TRBJ1-3): GAGVSQSPSNKVTEKGKDVELRCDPISGHTALYWYRQSLGQGLEFLIYFQGNSAPDKSGLPSDRFSAERTGGSVSTLTIQRTQQEDSAVYLCASRNSGGGSGNTIYFGEGSWLTVV.